Shown below are 13 T cell receptor beta chains from a single sample sequenced in a study of blood T cell repertoires in COVID-19 (dated by TCRdb to about 2020). The library was generated by the immunoSEQ multiplex PCR assay. As stored in TCRdb, this immuneACCESS dataset retains in-frame rearrangements with V and J assigned. A fraction of the clones does not appear; measured against another copy, unresolved V genes explain less than half of the discrepancy, and the remainder lacks a known reason. The sample table contains roughly 390,000 clones; only one count was recorded for about 87% of them. The ten most abundant clones make up under 11% of the sample. The sequenced material came from peripheral blood. The receptor set was obtained from a woman aged 25 to 39 with COVID-19, enrolled during active disease.

This sequence joins TRBV9 and TRBJ1-1; D is unclear. Germline V gene sequence: CDR1 SGDLS, CDR2 YYNGEE. This CDR3 comprises 15 residues. Trimming removed 0 bases from V and 0 bases from J, with 9 bases in between. CDR3 sequence (DNA): TGTGCCAGCAGCGTAGGATGGCGGATGAACACTGAAGCTTTCTTT. Translation gives CASSVGWRMNTEAFF.

V is TRBV28 and J is TRBJ2-3; TRBD1 matches at 7 bases. With V trimmed by 7 bases and J by 0 bases, 7 bases remained unmatched. The CDR3 runs 15 residues. Germline values: CDR1 MDHEN, CDR2 SYDVKM. DNA of the CDR3: TGTGCCAGCACCTTTACAGGGGCTAGCACAGATACGCAGTATTTT. This codes for CASTFTGASTDTQYF.

This clone was counted only a few times. This chain's CDR3 is CASRQNTEAFF. In nucleotides, the CDR3 is TGTGCCAGTAGACAGAACACTGAAGCTTTCTTT. The gene calls are TRBV19 and TRBJ1-1, with unresolved D. Per the germline V gene, CDR1 is LNHDA and CDR2 is SQIVND (reference sequence). This CDR3 has 11 residues. Trimming pared 6 bases from V and 1 base from J, leaving 3 bases between. The variable domain in full, with the rest retrieved from reference TRBV19 and TRBJ1-1, is DGGITQSPKYLFRKEGQNVTLSCEQNLNHDAMYWYRQDPGQGLRLIYYSQIVNDFQKGDIAEGYSVSREKKESFPLTVTSAQKNPTAFYLCASRQNTEAFFGQGTRLTVV.

The chain employs TRBV2 and TRBJ1-2; no firm D call. CDR3 size: 12 residues. Germline CDR1 and CDR2: SNHLY and FYNNEI. Trimming removed 9 bases at V and 3 bases at J, with 11 bases between. The CDR3 spells CARRDLDYGYTF. In nucleotides, the CDR3 is TGTGCCAGGAGGGATTTGGACTATGGCTACACCTTC.

Details on this clone: Other DNA sequences of this sample code for an identical CDR3. This chain connects TRBV7-9 to TRBJ1-2, with 8 bases identical to TRBD1. CDR3 length: 14 amino acids. Losses at the gene ends were 4 bases for V and 8 bases for J; bases not matched to a gene: 9. Germline values: CDR1 SEHNR, CDR2 FQNEAQ (reference sequence). The CDR3 region has the DNA TGTGCCAGCAGCTCAGGACAGGGAGGTTACGGCTACACCTTC. As protein: CASSSGQGGYGYTF.

J is TRBJ2-1 and V is TRBV4-1; 8 bases match TRBD2. V shed 3 bases, J shed 7 bases, and the junction held 8 bases outside the gene matches. CDR1 and CDR2 (germline): MGHRA, YSYEKL. The CDR3 sequence is 15 residues long. The DNA of the CDR3 is TGCGCCAGCAGCCACCTAGCGGGCAAAACGAATGAGCAGTTCTTC. Residues: CASSHLAGKTNEQFF.

The chain recombines TRBV3-1 (or the pseudogene TRBV3-2) with TRBJ2-5, with D tentatively TRBD2 (6 bases). TRBJ2-7 matches the DNA end more closely, so the J call is doubtful. Per the germline V gene, CDR1 is LGHDT and CDR2 is YNNKEL (reference sequence). The CDR3 covers 14 residues. CDR3 sequence (DNA): TGTGCCAGCAGCCAATCTCTAGCGCCCTACGAGCAGTACTTC. Translated: CASSQSLAPYEQYF.

The chain combines TRBV9 with TRBJ1-2; 7 bases align to TRBD1. The V segment lost 3 bases and the J segment 7 bases; nucleotides outside the gene matches: 6. The CDR3 covers 13 residues. The germline V gene encodes CDR1 SGDLS and CDR2 YYNGEE. CDR3 loop: CASSGRQGSGYTF. CDR3 sequence (DNA): TGTGCCAGCAGCGGCCGACAGGGTAGTGGCTACACCTTC.

The rearrangement uses TRBV28 and TRBJ2-5; 10 bases align to TRBD2. After removal of 5 bases from V and 1 base from J, the junction contained 7 bases not matched to a gene. Germline V gene lookup returns CDR1 MDHEN and CDR2 SYDVKM. This CDR3 has 16 amino acids. In DNA, the CDR3 is TGTGCCAGCAGTCCCCTTGGGACTAGCGTCCAAGAGACCCAGTACTTC. This sequence encodes CASSPLGTSVQETQYF.

The genes are TRBV3-1 (or the pseudogene TRBV3-2) and TRBJ2-1, with D possibly matching TRBD2 (6 bases). The CDR3 has 13 amino acids. V lost 5 bases and J 8 bases, leaving 13 bases between the germline ends. CDR1 and CDR2 from the germline V gene are LGHDT and YNNKEL (reference sequence). The CDR3 spells CASSLLWGDEQFF. The CDR3 region has the DNA TGTGCCAGCAGCTTGCTCTGGGGGGATGAGCAGTTCTTC.

The chain combines TRBV10-3 with TRBJ2-2; the D is unclear. The ends were cut back, 5 bases at V and 4 bases at J, with 11 bases in the middle. The CDR3 covers 14 residues. The V gene's germline CDR1 is ENHRY and CDR2 SYGVKD. This CDR3 is CAISLASGTGELFF. As DNA, the CDR3 is TGTGCCATCAGTCTTGCGTCGGGCACCGGGGAGCTGTTTTTT.

V gene TRBV9 combines with J gene TRBJ2-7; D unclear. CDR1 and CDR2 from the germline V gene are SGDLS and YYNGEE. The V end lost 4 bases, the J end lost 6 bases, and 20 bases lay between the germline ends. The CDR3 has 15 amino acids. CDR3 region: CASSPTAQAFREQYF. The CDR3, as DNA: TGTGCCAGCAGCCCGACTGCCCAAGCCTTTCGCGAGCAGTACTTC.

Written as DNA, the CDR3 is TGTGCCAGCAGTGACTCCCCAGCAGATACGCAGTATTTT. Its protein is CASSDSPADTQYF. This chain uses TRBV6-4 with TRBJ2-3, with unresolved D. Germline V lookup: CDR1 MRHNA, CDR2 SNTAGT. The V end lost 0 bases, the J end lost 4 bases, and 5 bases lay between the germline ends. The CDR3 covers 13 residues.